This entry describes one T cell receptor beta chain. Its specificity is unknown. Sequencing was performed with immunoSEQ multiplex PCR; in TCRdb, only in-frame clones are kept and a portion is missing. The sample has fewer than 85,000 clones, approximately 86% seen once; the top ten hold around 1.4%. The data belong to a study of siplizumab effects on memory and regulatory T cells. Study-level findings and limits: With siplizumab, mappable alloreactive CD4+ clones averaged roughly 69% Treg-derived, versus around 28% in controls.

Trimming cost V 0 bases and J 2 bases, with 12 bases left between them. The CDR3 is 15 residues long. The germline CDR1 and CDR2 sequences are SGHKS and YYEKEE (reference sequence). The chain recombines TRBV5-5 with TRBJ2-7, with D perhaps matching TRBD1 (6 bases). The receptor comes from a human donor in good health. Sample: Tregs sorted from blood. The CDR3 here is CASSLVGRGPYEQYF. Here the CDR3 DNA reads TGTGCCAGCAGCTTGGTCGGCAGGGGCCCCTACGAGCAGTACTTC.